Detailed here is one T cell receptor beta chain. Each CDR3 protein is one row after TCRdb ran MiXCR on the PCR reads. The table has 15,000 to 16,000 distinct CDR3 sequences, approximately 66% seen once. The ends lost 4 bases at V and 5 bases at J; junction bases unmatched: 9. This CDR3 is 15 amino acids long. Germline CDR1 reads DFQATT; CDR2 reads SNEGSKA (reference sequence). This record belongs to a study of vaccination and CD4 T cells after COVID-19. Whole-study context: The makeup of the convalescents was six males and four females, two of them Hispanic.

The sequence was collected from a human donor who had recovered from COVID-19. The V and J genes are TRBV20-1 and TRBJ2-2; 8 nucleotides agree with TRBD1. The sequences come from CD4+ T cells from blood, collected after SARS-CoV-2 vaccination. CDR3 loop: CSAKATGGRTGELFF. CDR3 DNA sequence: TGCAGTGCTAAGGCTACAGGGGGAAGAACCGGGGAGCTGTTTTTT.